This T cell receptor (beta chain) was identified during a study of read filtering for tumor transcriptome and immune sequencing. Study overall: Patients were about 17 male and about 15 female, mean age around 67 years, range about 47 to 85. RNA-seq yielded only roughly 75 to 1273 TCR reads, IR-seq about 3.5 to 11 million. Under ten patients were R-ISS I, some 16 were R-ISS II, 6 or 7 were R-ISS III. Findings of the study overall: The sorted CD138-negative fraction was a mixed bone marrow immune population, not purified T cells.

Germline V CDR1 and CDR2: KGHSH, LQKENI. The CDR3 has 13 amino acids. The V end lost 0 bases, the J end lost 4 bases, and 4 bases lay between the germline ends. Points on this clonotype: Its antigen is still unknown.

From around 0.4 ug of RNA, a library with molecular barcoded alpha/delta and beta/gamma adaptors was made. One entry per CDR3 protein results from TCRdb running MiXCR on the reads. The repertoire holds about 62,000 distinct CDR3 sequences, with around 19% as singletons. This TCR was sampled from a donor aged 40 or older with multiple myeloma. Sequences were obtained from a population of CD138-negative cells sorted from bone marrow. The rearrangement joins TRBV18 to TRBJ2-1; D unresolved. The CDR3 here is CASSPPGYNEQFF. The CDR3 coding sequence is TGTGCCAGCTCACCACCAGGGTACAATGAGCAGTTCTTC.